This entry features one TCR beta chain sequence. The antigen remains unidentified. This sample is drawn from a study of cytomegalovirus exposure and HLA in healthy donors. Points from the study as a whole: When analyzed later, a missense DCLRE1C variant was found to be linked to TCR beta V- and J-gene trimming.

PCR primers comprised 60 Vbeta and 13 Jbeta primers. TCRdb's table, derived via immunoSEQ multiplex PCR, lists solely in-frame clones and lacks some. Of over 150,000 clones in the sample, roughly 75% were seen once. This CDR3 has 13 amino acids. Trimming cost V 2 bases and J 4 bases, with 5 bases left between them. Looked up from germline, CDR1 is MGHDK and CDR2 is SYGVNS. The sequence came from a man aged 18 to 29 in good health and CMV-seronegative. The sequencing sample was made of PBMCs. This chain uses TRBV25-1 with TRBJ2-2; D gene unclear. CDR3 DNA: TGTGCCAGCAGTGAAAGCCCCACCGGGGAGCTGTTTTTT. The encoded protein is CASSESPTGELFF. The variable domain in full, completed from reference TRBV25-1 and TRBJ2-2, reads EADIYQTPRYLVIGTGKKITLECSQTMGHDKMYWYQQDPGMELHLIHYSYGVNSTEKGDLSSESTVSRIRTEHFPLTLESARPSHTSQYLCASSESPTGELFFGEGSRLTVL.